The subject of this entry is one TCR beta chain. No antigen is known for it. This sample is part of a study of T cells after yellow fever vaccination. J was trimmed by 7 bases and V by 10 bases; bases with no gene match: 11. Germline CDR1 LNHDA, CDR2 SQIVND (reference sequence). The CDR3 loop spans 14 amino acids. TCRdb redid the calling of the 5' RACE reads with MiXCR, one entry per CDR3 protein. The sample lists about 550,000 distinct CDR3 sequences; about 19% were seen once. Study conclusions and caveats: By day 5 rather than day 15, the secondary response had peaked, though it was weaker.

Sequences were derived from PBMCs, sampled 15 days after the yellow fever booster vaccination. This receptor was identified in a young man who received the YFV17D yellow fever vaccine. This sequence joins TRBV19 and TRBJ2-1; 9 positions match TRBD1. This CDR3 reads CATTPGQGVNEQFF. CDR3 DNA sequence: TGTGCCACTACTCCGGGACAGGGTGTGAATGAGCAGTTCTTC. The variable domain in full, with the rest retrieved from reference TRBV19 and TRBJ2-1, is DGGITQSPKYLFRKEGQNVTLSCEQNLNHDAMYWYRQDPGQGLRLIYYSQIVNDFQKGDIAEGYSVSREKKESFPLTVTSAQKNPTAFYLCATTPGQGVNEQFFGPGTRLTVL.